Below, 25 T cell receptor beta chains from the same sample are listed, as sequenced in a study of cytomegalovirus exposure and HLA in healthy donors. 13 Jbeta primers and 60 Vbeta primers were used for the PCR. Libraries were prepared by immunoSEQ multiplex PCR; TCRdb keeps only in-frame clonotypes and omits some of them. The sample holds over 150,000 clones, approximately 79% seen once. The sequenced material came from PBMCs. The receptors stem from a man aged 60 to 75 in good health and CMV-seronegative.

The chain has TRBV27 and TRBJ1-2; D is perhaps TRBD1 (5 bases). The V gene lost 1 base and the J gene lost 4 bases, with 10 bases spanning the gap. The germline gives CDR1 MNHEY, CDR2 SMNVEV (reference sequence). This CDR3 spans 14 amino acids. CDR3 nucleotides: TGTGCCAGCAGTTTATGGCCAGGGTCCTATGGCTACACCTTC. It encodes CASSLWPGSYGYTF.

This sequence joins TRBV30 and TRBJ1-4, with TRBD1 as a possible D gene (6 bases). V lost 4 bases, J lost 6 bases, and 15 bases lay in between. Per germline, CDR1 GTSNPN and CDR2 SVGIG (reference sequence). The CDR3 runs 14 residues. CDR3 protein: CAWTTGAQDEKLFF. The CDR3 DNA is TGTGCCTGGACGACAGGAGCCCAGGATGAAAAACTGTTTTTT. Using reference TRBV30 and TRBJ1-4 for the parts outside the CDR3, the full variable domain is SQTIHQWPATLVQPVGSPLSLECTVEGTSNPNLYWYRQAAGRGLQLLFYSVGIGQISSEVPQNLSASRPQDRQFILSSKKLLLSDSGFYLCAWTTGAQDEKLFFGSGTQLSVL.

As for this clone: A read error may account for a junction end that differs from germline. The genes are TRBV7-9 and TRBJ1-4; D gene unclear. The CDR3 has 13 amino acids. Germline assignment: CDR1 SEHNR and CDR2 FQNEAQ (reference sequence). The CDR3 DNA follows: TGTTCCAGCAGCTTAGCGCAGTGGGCTAAACTGTTTTTT. Its protein is CSSSLAQWAKLFF.

This chain connects TRBV5-8 to TRBJ1-5; no clear D gene. The V and J ends lost 4 bases and 0 bases respectively, with 14 bases between them. Per the germline V gene, CDR1 is SGHTS and CDR2 is YDEGEE. This CDR3 comprises 16 residues. In DNA form, the CDR3 reads TGTGCCAGCAGCCCGCGGAGCGACGGTAGCAATCAGCCCCAGCATTTT. Translated, it gives CASSPRSDGSNQPQHF.

This sequence joins TRBV5-1 and TRBJ2-1; TRBD1 is a possible D gene (5 bases). Deletions cut 0 bases from V and 4 bases from J, with 14 bases between. The CDR3 contains 16 residues. CDR1 and CDR2 from the germline V gene are SGHRS and YFSETQ. CDR3 in DNA: TGCGCCAGCAGCTTGGCCGCAGGGTTAGAGTACAATGAGCAGTTCTTC. Translating gives CASSLAAGLEYNEQFF.

The V gene is TRBV7-2, the J gene TRBJ2-3; possible D gene TRBD2, 5 bases. Germline CDR1 SGHTA, CDR2 FQGNSA. V lost 6 bases, J lost 7 bases, and 20 bases lay in between. The CDR3 runs to 15 residues. Here the CDR3 reads CASRPRLEGTNTQYF. The CDR3 DNA reads TGTGCCAGCAGACCACGCCTCGAGGGTACAAATACGCAGTATTTT.

The chain has TRBV19 and TRBJ1-2, with TRBD1 matching 8 bases. The CDR3 totals 17 residues. Germline V lookup: CDR1 LNHDA, CDR2 SQIVND (reference sequence). V lost 3 bases, J lost 2 bases, and 11 bases stayed unmatched. The CDR3 is CASSIDRGRNLNYGYTF. For the CDR3, the DNA is TGTGCCAGTAGTATCGACAGGGGTCGTAACCTGAACTATGGCTACACCTTC.

This chain links TRBV7-3 with TRBJ2-1; D gene unclear. The V and J ends lost 3 bases and 6 bases respectively, with 9 bases between them. Germline lookup yields CDR1 SGHTA and CDR2 FQGTGA. There are 13 residues in the CDR3. The CDR3 sequence is CASSLAEFNEQFF. As DNA, the CDR3 is TGTGCCAGCAGCTTGGCGGAGTTCAATGAGCAGTTCTTC.

Concerning this clone: One junction end disagrees with the germline gene, perhaps due to a read error. This sequence joins TRBV7-9 and TRBJ1-2, with 7 bases fitting TRBD1. In germline, CDR1 is SEHNR, CDR2 FQNEAQ (reference sequence). The CDR3 runs to 16 residues. CDR3 sequence reads: CSSSFWWDSSNYGYTF. The CDR3, as DNA: TGTTCCAGCAGCTTCTGGTGGGACAGTTCTAACTATGGCTACACCTTC.

This chain uses TRBV11-2 with TRBJ2-7; 7 positions match TRBD2. Germline-derived CDR1 and CDR2 are SGHAT and FQNNGV. The J segment lost 0 bases and the V segment lost 5 bases, leaving 13 bases of the junction unmatched. This CDR3 comprises 17 residues. CDR3 region: CASSPVRRAGSSYEQYF. CDR3 DNA sequence: TGTGCCAGCAGCCCCGTAAGGCGAGCGGGGAGCTCCTACGAGCAGTACTTC.

CDR3 bases: TGTGCCAGCAACGTGTTCGAGCCCACCTACGAGCAGTACTTC. Its protein product is CASNVFEPTYEQYF. The rearrangement uses TRBV9 and TRBJ2-7; D not certain. V lost 6 bases and J lost 2, with 15 bases in between. Germline CDR1 is SGDLS and CDR2 is YYNGEE. The CDR3 runs to 14 residues.

The genes are TRBV6-5 and TRBJ2-7; 7 bases map to TRBD2. Per germline, CDR1 MNHEY and CDR2 SVGAGI. J lost 5 bases, V lost 2 bases, and 9 bases had no gene match. This CDR3 is built from 15 residues. The CDR3 sequence: CASSYGGGSDDEQYF. DNA of the CDR3: TGTGCCAGCAGTTACGGCGGCGGGAGCGACGACGAGCAGTACTTC.

The V and J genes are TRBV10-1 and TRBJ1-4, with 7 positions matching TRBD1. This CDR3 contains 14 residues. V was clipped by 6 bases and J by 1 base; unmatched bases: 2. Germline-derived CDR1 and CDR2 are WNHNN and SYGVQD (reference sequence). DNA for the CDR3: TGCGCCAGCAGCTCAGGGGGAACTAATGAAAAACTGTTTTTT. As protein: CASSSGGTNEKLFF.

The chain carries TRBV9 and TRBJ2-5, with D uncertain. The CDR3 covers 14 residues. With 0 bases removed from V and 5 bases from J, the gap between germline ends came to 11 bases. Germline V gives CDR1 SGDLS, CDR2 YYNGEE. This chain's CDR3 is CASSVGVREETQYF. The CDR3 nucleotides are TGTGCCAGCAGCGTAGGCGTTAGAGAGGAGACCCAGTACTTC.

This chain joins TRBV11-2 and TRBJ1-2, with 12 bases that match TRBD1. This CDR3 region has 18 residues. CDR1 SGHAT and CDR2 FQNNGV come from the germline V gene. V was pared by 1 base and J by 8 bases, with 14 bases of the junction left unmatched. The CDR3 bases are TGTGCCAGCAGCTTAGCGGTTGGGGGGACAGGGGGCTTACTGGGCTACACCTTC. Translated: CASSLAVGGTGGLLGYTF.

CDR3 nucleotides: TGTGCCACCTCGACAGGGGATGGGGAGACCCAGTACTTC. Its translation: CATSTGDGETQYF. The chain joins TRBV19 to TRBJ2-5; 8 bases match TRBD1. Trimming cost V 10 bases and J 5 bases; bases outside gene matches: 9. In germline, CDR1 is LNHDA, CDR2 SQIVND (reference sequence). This CDR3 comprises 13 residues.

In its sample, this clone was seen a few times. The CDR3 sequence is CASSPSDRASYEQYF. The DNA for the CDR3 is TGTGCCAGCTCACCATCGGACAGGGCCTCCTACGAGCAGTACTTC. The V and J genes are TRBV18 and TRBJ2-7; 8 bases match TRBD1. The trim removed 2 bases at V and 0 bases at J, leaving 3 bases unmatched. CDR1 is KGHSH, CDR2 LQKENI, per germline. This CDR3 region has 15 residues.

This chain uses TRBV4-1 with TRBJ1-4; possible D gene TRBD1, 6 bases. CDR1 and CDR2 from the germline V gene are MGHRA and YSYEKL. Deletions cut 3 bases from V and 4 bases from J, with 12 bases between. CDR3 length equals 15 residues. CDR3 coding DNA: TGCGCCAGCAGCCAGAACAGGGAAGTTAATGAAAAACTGTTTTTT. The encoded protein is CASSQNREVNEKLFF.

This clone was seen a few times. The chain joins TRBV28 to TRBJ2-4; no clear D. CDR3 length: 13 residues. CDR1 MDHEN and CDR2 SYDVKM come from the germline V gene. Trimming stripped 8 bases from V and 1 base from J, with 9 bases between. This chain's CDR3 is CASVDGAKNIQYF. CDR3 bases: TGTGCCAGCGTAGACGGGGCCAAAAACATTCAGTACTTC.

The chain joins TRBV27 to TRBJ1-4; TRBD1 matches 10 bases. The V segment lost 10 bases and the J segment 8 bases; nucleotides outside the gene matches: 16. The CDR3 is 16 residues long. Germline V gene lookup returns CDR1 MNHEY and CDR2 SMNVEV (reference sequence). The CDR3 region has the DNA TGTGCCACCAAGTCAGGATGGGACAGGGGCGGCGAAAAACTGTTTTTT. Protein sequence: CATKSGWDRGGEKLFF.

The rearrangement uses TRBV27 and TRBJ1-5; 7 bases are a match to TRBD1. J lost 9 bases, V lost 6 bases, and 17 bases had no gene match. The CDR3 is 16 residues long. Germline assignment: CDR1 MNHEY and CDR2 SMNVEV (reference sequence). The CDR3 reads CASRRTTGTDSRPQHF. CDR3 DNA: TGTGCCAGCAGGCGAACGACGGGGACAGACAGCCGGCCCCAGCATTTT.

The rearrangement links TRBV19 to TRBJ2-7; TRBD2 matches at 10 bases. Germline lookup yields CDR1 LNHDA and CDR2 SQIVND (reference sequence). CDR3 length: 14 amino acids. Losses at the gene ends were 5 bases for V and 4 bases for J; bases not matched to a gene: 5. The CDR3 region is CASSLSGRFYEQYF. The CDR3 nucleotides are TGTGCCAGTAGTCTTAGCGGGAGGTTTTACGAGCAGTACTTC.

The rearrangement links TRBV7-6 to TRBJ1-4; D is possibly TRBD1 (5 bases). Germline V gene sequence: CDR1 SGHVS, CDR2 FNYEAQ. V lost 2 bases and J lost 2, with 9 bases in between. The CDR3 is 15 residues long. The CDR3 loop reads CASSLNSGTNEKLFF. In nucleotides, the CDR3 is TGTGCCAGCAGCTTAAACTCAGGGACTAATGAAAAACTGTTTTTT.

A few counts support this clone. The rearrangement joins TRBV23-1 to TRBJ1-4; possible D gene TRBD1, 5 bases. TRBV23-1 has ORF status, its function being uncertain. CDR3 length equals 15 residues. V was shortened by 8 bases and J by 6 bases, with 19 bases between the two germline ends. The CDR3 DNA reads TGCGCCAGCTATACCAACGGGACGGGAGATGAAAAACTGTTTTTT. It codes for CASYTNGTGDEKLFF.

The chain combines TRBV15 with TRBJ2-7, with D possibly TRBD2 on 6 matching bases. Germline values: CDR1 LNHNV, CDR2 YYDKDF (reference sequence). The V end was cut by 0 bases, the J end by 3 bases, with 15 bases between. The CDR3 consists of 16 residues. CDR3 protein: CATSRDLDGRIYEQYF. The CDR3, as DNA: TGTGCCACCAGCAGAGATCTTGACGGGAGAATCTACGAGCAGTACTTC.